This T cell receptor beta chain was recovered during a study of CD8 T cells in Susac syndrome. When the RNA was reverse transcribed, random hexamers were used with an input of about 0.5 to 1 ug. Amplification of TCR beta CDR3 by immunoSEQ multiplex PCR spanned 54 Vbeta and 13 Jbeta. TCRdb processed the immunoSEQ multiplex PCR reads anew with MiXCR; each CDR3 protein has one entry. The sample shows fewer than 200,000 distinct CDR3 sequences, approximately 95% of them seen only once. While CD8+ and CD4+ T cells were isolated negatively, TEMRA cells were enriched by FACS. The germline gives CDR1 LNHNV, CDR2 YYDKDF (reference sequence). V was clipped by 2 bases and J by 2 bases, with 8 bases between them. The CDR3 length is 14 residues.

Sequencing was done on a sample of CD4+ T cells from PBMCs. This sequence joins TRBV15 and TRBJ2-3; D possibly uses TRBD1 or TRBD2 (6 bases each). This clonotype was obtained from a human donor in good health. The CDR3: CATSRRGATDTQYF. The DNA for the CDR3 is TGTGCCACCAGCAGAAGGGGGGCCACAGATACGCAGTATTTT.